This TCR beta chain was recovered during a study of OX40 agonist ivuxolimab in advanced cancers. Regarding the research as a whole: Ivuxolimab was a fully human IgG2 agonistic monoclonal antibody targeting the costimulatory receptor OX40 (CD134). Intravenous ivuxolimab was administered to patients every 2 weeks at six dose levels: 0.01, 0.1, 0.3, 1.5, 3 and 10 mg/kg. Patients were allowed to have had prior anti-PD-1, anti-PD-L1 or anti-CTLA-4 therapy, and roughly two fifths of the dose-escalation patients had been treated with checkpoint inhibitors. Partial responses occurred in three dose-escalation patients: two with cutaneous melanoma and one with hepatocellular carcinoma. The paper reports the monotherapy dose-escalation portion (N of about 54 patients) of the phase I ivuxolimab trial. In the dose-escalation cohort, about four fifths of patients were male, and the mean age was approximately 60 years with a range of roughly 20 to 79. Of the approximately 50 dose-escalation patients, hepatocellular carcinoma was present in roughly 19, melanoma in some 15, renal cell carcinoma in 9 and head and neck cancer in 9. The purpose of peripheral TCRbeta sequencing was to test whether ivuxolimab changed TCR sequence diversity and led to clonal T-cell expansion. Overall study outcomes, separate from this receptor: After ivuxolimab, expanded clones were on average more numerous among CD8+ T cells than among CD4+ T cells. Low levels of normalized T-cell clonal expansion were also seen in some nonresponding patients. In the 0.1-3.0 mg/kg groups, partial responders had among the lowest normalized peripheral clonal expansion, particularly in CD8+ T cells. The antigen specificity of the clonally expanded peripheral T cells was not determined. At doses from 0.1 to 3.0 mg/kg, clonal expansion was seen in both CD4+ and CD8+ blood T cells between baseline and week 6.

Patients with autoimmune disease history or receiving systemic immunosuppression were excluded from the trial. Peripheral blood for TCR sequencing was collected from all dose cohorts at baseline, on cycle 4 day 1, and on cycle 7 day 1. Samples were obtained from an open-label, multicenter, first-in-human phase I dose-escalation trial of ivuxolimab. The trial enrolled adults with locally advanced or metastatic head and neck squamous cell, hepatocellular, melanoma or renal cell carcinoma. Before TCR sequencing, CD4+ and CD8+ T cells were separately sorted from peripheral blood. Points on this clone: What antigen it recognizes has not been identified. Qualities for individual bases were not recorded, and no much larger clone is one base off.

From V the trimming removes 5 bases and from J it removes 6 bases, while the gene matches leave 5 bases of the junction unaccounted for. There are 14 amino acids in the CDR3, from cysteine to phenylalanine inclusive. Of the read, only the CDR3 DNA is kept; its 42 bases are in frame from base 1. The germline V gene (reference sequence) provides CDR1 SEHNR and CDR2 FQNEAQ. Genomic DNA was isolated from the sorted cells so that the TCRbeta CDR3 region could be sequenced. TCRbeta CDR3 regions were sequenced using the immunoSEQ Assay. TCRdb stores this immuneACCESS table with in-frame sequences only. Part of the clones is absent; in the studies checked, under half of the shortfall reflects unresolved V genes, and no reason is known for the rest. The sample table contains more than 30,000 clones; only one count was recorded for 86% of them. The top ten clonotypes cover roughly 2.3% of the sample.

This TCR was recovered from an adult with an advanced solid tumor such as melanoma, head and neck, liver or kidney cancer. This sequence uses TRBV7-9 and TRBJ2-7; a stretch of 12 junction bases matches TRBD2. The source material was CD4+ or CD8+ T cells sorted from blood, sampled in a trial of the OX40 agonist ivuxolimab. This receptor has the CDR3 CASSQLAGGLEQYF. The sequenced DNA: TGTGCCAGCAGCCAACTAGCGGGGGGCCTCGAGCAGTACTTC. The reference TRBV7-9 and TRBJ2-7 proteins fill in what lies around the CDR3, so the full variable domain reads DTGVSQNPRHKITKRGQNVTFRCDPISEHNRLYWYRQTLGQGPEFLTYFQNEAQLEKSRLLSDRFSAERPKGSFSTLEIQRTEQGDSAMYLCASSQLAGGLEQYFGPGTRLTVT.